These T cell receptor beta chains were read from a single sample in a study of OX40 agonist ivuxolimab in advanced cancers. Profiling relied on immunoSEQ multiplex PCR, and the TCRdb table lists in-frame clones only, not all of them. The table shows tens of thousands of clones, with roughly four fifths occurring only once. Specimen: CD4+ or CD8+ T cells sorted from blood, collected in a trial of the OX40 agonist ivuxolimab. These receptors all stem from an adult with an advanced solid tumor such as melanoma, head and neck, liver or kidney cancer. Both conserved end residues are part of each CDR3. The D gene is left open where the match is weak. The size of a clone is reported for some rows only, either as once, few or many, or as a class for expanded clones.

J gene: TRBJ2-7
clone size: .
V gene: TRBV18
D gene: .
CDR3 DNA: TGTGCCAGCTCACCGTCCAGCAGCCCCCTTGCGGGCGAGCAGTACTTC
CDR3 protein: CASSPSSSPLAGEQYF

J gene: TRBJ2-2
clone size: .
V gene: TRBV6-5
D gene: TRBD1
CDR3 DNA: TGTGCCAGCAGTTACCGGGACAGGGGCGGGGAGCTGTTTTTT
CDR3 protein: CASSYRDRGGELFF

J gene: TRBJ1-5
clone size: .
V gene: TRBV18
D gene: TRBD1
CDR3 DNA: TGTGCCAGCTCCTACGGGACAGGTAATCAGCCCCAGCATTTT
CDR3 protein: CASSYGTGNQPQHF

J gene: TRBJ2-1
clone size: few
V gene: TRBV27
D gene: .
CDR3 DNA: TGTGCCAGCAGTTTATATCATGAGCAGTTCTTC
CDR3 protein: CASSLYHEQFF

J gene: TRBJ1-2
clone size: once
V gene: TRBV5-1
D gene: .
CDR3 DNA: TGCGCCAGCAGCCTCGACTGGGGCTATGGCTACACCTTC
CDR3 protein: CASSLDWGYGYTF

J gene: TRBJ2-2
clone size: .
V gene: TRBV18
D gene: .
CDR3 DNA: TGTGCCAGCTCACCCGCGAGCGCGGAGACCGGGGAGCTGTTTTTT
CDR3 protein: CASSPASAETGELFF

J gene: TRBJ2-4
clone size: .
V gene: TRBV28
D gene: .
CDR3 DNA: TGTGCCAGCAGTTTTACAGGGTGGGCCATTCAGTACTTC
CDR3 protein: CASSFTGWAIQYF

J gene: TRBJ2-5
clone size: .
V gene: TRBV11-2
D gene: .
CDR3 DNA: TGTGCCAGCAGCTTAGGTATCAGCCAAGAGACCCAGTACTTC
CDR3 protein: CASSLGISQETQYF

J gene: TRBJ1-4
clone size: .
V gene: TRBV7-8
D gene: TRBD1
CDR3 DNA: TGTGCCAGCAGCTTAGGTGTAACAGGGGGGCAGTATGAAAAACTGTTTTTT
CDR3 protein: CASSLGVTGGQYEKLFF

J gene: TRBJ2-3
clone size: .
V gene: TRBV18
D gene: TRBD2
CDR3 DNA: TGTGCCAGCTCCGGGACTAGCGGCACAGATACGCAGTATTTT
CDR3 protein: CASSGTSGTDTQYF

J gene: TRBJ1-1
clone size: .
V gene: TRBV2
D gene: .
CDR3 DNA: TGTGCCAGCGAAGTCAGGCCCGCGAACACTGAAGCTTTCTTT
CDR3 protein: CASEVRPANTEAFF

J gene: TRBJ1-5
clone size: .
V gene: TRBV6-5
D gene: TRBD1
CDR3 DNA: TGTGCCGTTCGGACAGGGGATCAGCCCCAGCATTTT
CDR3 protein: CAVRTGDQPQHF

J gene: TRBJ2-5
clone size: .
V gene: TRBV4-1
D gene: TRBD2
CDR3 DNA: TGCGCCAGCAGCCAAGGGGCGTCTGTAGCGGGGGGGGAGACCCAGTACTTC
CDR3 protein: CASSQGASVAGGETQYF

J gene: TRBJ2-5
clone size: .
V gene: TRBV14
D gene: .
CDR3 DNA: TGTGCCAGCAGCCAAGGAATTTGGACATTTAACTACCAAGAGACCCAGTACTTC
CDR3 protein: CASSQGIWTFNYQETQYF

J gene: TRBJ2-7
clone size: .
V gene: TRBV27
D gene: .
CDR3 DNA: TGTGCCAGCACCAAGGGGGGCACCTACGAGCAGTACTTC
CDR3 protein: CASTKGGTYEQYF

J gene: TRBJ2-7
clone size: .
V gene: TRBV2
D gene: .
CDR3 DNA: TGTGCCAGCAGTGACGTGACTCGTAGCTCCTACGAGCAGTACTTC
CDR3 protein: CASSDVTRSSYEQYF

J gene: TRBJ1-3
clone size: .
V gene: TRBV9
D gene: .
CDR3 DNA: TGTGCCAGCAGCCCCCGAGGTCCGGAGGGAAACACCATATATTTT
CDR3 protein: CASSPRGPEGNTIYF

J gene: TRBJ1-2
clone size: .
V gene: TRBV6-1
D gene: .
CDR3 DNA: TGTGCCAGCAGGAAAGAATATGGCTACACCTTC
CDR3 protein: CASRKEYGYTF

J gene: TRBJ1-1
clone size: few
V gene: TRBV5-4
D gene: .
CDR3 DNA: TGTGCCAGCAGCTGGGGGTCGGGGGACACTGAAGCTTTCTTT
CDR3 protein: CASSWGSGDTEAFF

J gene: TRBJ1-2
clone size: .
V gene: TRBV7-8
D gene: TRBD1
CDR3 DNA: TGTGCCAGCAGCTTAGGGACAGGGGGAGGCTACACCTTC
CDR3 protein: CASSLGTGGGYTF

J gene: TRBJ1-2
clone size: .
V gene: TRBV5-6
D gene: TRBD1
CDR3 DNA: TGTGCCAGCAGCCTCACAGGGGGAGGTGGCTACACCTTC
CDR3 protein: CASSLTGGGGYTF

J gene: TRBJ2-1
clone size: .
V gene: TRBV6-1
D gene: .
CDR3 DNA: TGTGCCAGCAGTGAAGTTTGGCGGTCTTACAATGAGCAGTTCTTC
CDR3 protein: CASSEVWRSYNEQFF

J gene: TRBJ2-4
clone size: .
V gene: TRBV7-2
D gene: TRBD2
CDR3 DNA: TGTGCCAGCAGCTTAGAAGCGGCGGGGGGTAACATTCAGTACTTC
CDR3 protein: CASSLEAAGGNIQYF

J gene: TRBJ1-2
clone size: .
V gene: TRBV10-3
D gene: TRBD1
CDR3 DNA: TGTGCCATCATGAGACAGGGGGCTGGGGACTATGGCTACACCTTC
CDR3 protein: CAIMRQGAGDYGYTF

J gene: TRBJ1-5
clone size: .
V gene: TRBV6-5
D gene: .
CDR3 DNA: TGTGCCAGCAGCCCGGGACCGAACAATCAGCCCCAGCATTTT
CDR3 protein: CASSPGPNNQPQHF

J gene: TRBJ2-1
clone size: .
V gene: TRBV12-2
D gene: .
CDR3 DNA: TGTGCAAGTCGCTTAGGAACCCGGCTAGCGCCTTACAATGAGCAGTTCTTC
CDR3 protein: CASRLGTRLAPYNEQFF

J gene: TRBJ2-1
clone size: .
V gene: TRBV2
D gene: .
CDR3 DNA: TGTGCCAGCAGTGGAGGGGCTAGCTGGGAGCAGTTCTTC
CDR3 protein: CASSGGASWEQFF

J gene: TRBJ2-6
clone size: few
V gene: TRBV7-9
D gene: .
CDR3 DNA: TGTGCCAGCAGCTTAGGGGACTCTGGGGCCAACGTCCTGACTTTC
CDR3 protein: CASSLGDSGANVLTF

J gene: TRBJ2-3
clone size: few
V gene: TRBV9
D gene: TRBD2
CDR3 DNA: TGTGCCAGCAGCGGTAGCGGGGGGAACGCAGATACGCAGTATTTT
CDR3 protein: CASSGSGGNADTQYF

J gene: TRBJ2-3
clone size: once
V gene: TRBV29-1
D gene: .
CDR3 DNA: TGCAGCGTCCTAACTAGCACAGATACGCAGTATTTT
CDR3 protein: CSVLTSTDTQYF

J gene: TRBJ2-1
clone size: few
V gene: TRBV5-4
D gene: TRBD1
CDR3 DNA: TGTGCCAGCAGCCGACCGGGACAGGGTTTTAATGAGCAGTTCTTC
CDR3 protein: CASSRPGQGFNEQFF

J gene: TRBJ1-6
clone size: .
V gene: TRBV2
D gene: .
CDR3 DNA: TGTGCCACCTCGGGGGGCGCTAACTATAATTCACCCCTCCACTTT
CDR3 protein: CATSGGANYNSPLHF

J gene: TRBJ1-6
clone size: .
V gene: TRBV6-1
D gene: .
CDR3 DNA: TGTGCCAGCAGTGACCTACAGGGTGGAGATAATTCACCCCTCCACTTT
CDR3 protein: CASSDLQGGDNSPLHF

J gene: TRBJ1-2
clone size: once
V gene: TRBV7-2
D gene: .
CDR3 DNA: TGTGCCAGCAGCTTAGATTTAGGGTATGGCTACACCTTC
CDR3 protein: CASSLDLGYGYTF

J gene: TRBJ1-2
clone size: .
V gene: TRBV9
D gene: TRBD1
CDR3 DNA: TGTGCCAGCAGCGTAGTCCCTCCGACAGGGTCTAACTATGGCTACACCTTC
CDR3 protein: CASSVVPPTGSNYGYTF

J gene: TRBJ1-3
clone size: .
V gene: TRBV5-4
D gene: .
CDR3 DNA: TGTGCCAGCAGCTTGGGGCAGGACTCGCGCCGAAAGTTT
CDR3 protein: CASSLGQDSRRKF